This TCR beta chain was sequenced during a study of T cells after yellow fever vaccination. General study points: Contaminants from the bulk population, in the form of abundant clonotypes, could be found in FACS-sorted repertoires.

TCRdb independently ran MiXCR on the 5' RACE reads; one entry per CDR3 protein. This sample has fewer than 150,000 distinct CDR3 sequences; about 6.8% occur once, and the top ten carry 2.7%. This clonotype was counted only a few times. Its cognate antigen is unknown. Germline V gene lookup returns CDR1 SGHNT and CDR2 YENEEA. The CDR3 spans 13 residues. Unmatched junction bases numbered 6, after V lost 3 bases and J lost 12 bases. The clonotype was recovered from a man aged 18-30 years who received the YFV17D yellow fever vaccine. The chain uses TRBV11-3 and TRBJ2-1, with 9 bases lining up with TRBD2. Sequencing used CD4+ T cells sorted from PBMCs, obtained about 41 days after the first yellow fever vaccination. CDR3 region: CASSLGGGGRQFF. CDR3 DNA sequence: TGTGCCAGCAGCTTGGGCGGGGGGGGTCGGCAGTTCTTC.